In its sample, the clone carrying this TCR beta chain was seen once. The sample belongs to a study of technical replicates of blood from a handful of donors. Germline CDR1 SEHNR, CDR2 FQNEAQ (reference sequence). V dropped 1 base and J dropped 4; count of bases not matched to a gene: 6. CDR3 length equals 16 residues. Clones were sequenced by immunoSEQ multiplex PCR, and TCRdb holds only the in-frame ones, with some missing. Of 79,000 or so clones listed, about 96% were seen once; the top ten hold 0.3% to 0.35%. The TCR sequence derives from a human donor in good health. The V and J genes are TRBV7-9 and TRBJ2-5, with 10 bases matching TRBD1. Sequencing used T cells isolated from PBMCs. In DNA form, the CDR3 reads TGTGCCAGCAGCTTAGTCCCGGGACAGGGGCGAGAGACCCAGTACTTC. It encodes CASSLVPGQGRETQYF.